A selection of T cell receptor beta chains follows, all from one sample in a study of shared clonotypes between healthy human individuals. Libraries were prepared by immunoSEQ multiplex PCR; TCRdb keeps only in-frame clonotypes and omits some of them. The sample consists of 2 million to 2.5 million clones, about 94% of them appearing once. The sequencing input was naive CD4+ T cells sorted from blood. The receptors were gathered from a man in his late teens or twenties in good health. Both conserved end residues are part of each CDR3. Each record gives: CDR3 length, J gene, clone size, V gene, D gene, CDR3 protein, CDR3 DNA. The D gene is left open where the match is weak. The size entry is marked missing in some rows and otherwise reads once, few, many or a size class.

length: 17; J: TRBJ2-3; size: -; V: TRBV4-3; D: -; CDR3: CASSPSTSGVPPDTQYF; DNA: TGCGCCAGCAGCCCCTCCACCAGCGGAGTCCCCCCAGATACGCAGTATTTT
length: 14; J: TRBJ2-3; size: once; V: TRBV6-5; D: -; CDR3: CASSPRSSTDTQYF; DNA: TGTGCCAGCAGTCCCAGGTCTAGCACAGATACGCAGTATTTT
length: 14; J: TRBJ1-6; size: -; V: TRBV5-4; D: TRBD1; CDR3: CASSRQGDNSPLHF; DNA: TGTGCCAGCAGCCGACAGGGAGATAATTCACCCCTCCACTTT
length: 13; J: TRBJ1-1; size: -; V: TRBV11-3; D: TRBD1; CDR3: CASSRTGDTEAFF; DNA: TGTGCCAGCAGCCGGACAGGGGACACTGAAGCTTTCTTT
length: 13; J: TRBJ2-2; size: -; V: TRBV5-1; D: TRBD1; CDR3: CASKTGDTGELFF; DNA: TGCGCCAGCAAGACAGGGGACACCGGGGAGCTGTTTTTT
length: 14; J: TRBJ1-4; size: -; V: TRBV10-3; D: TRBD1; CDR3: CAISEAGGNEKLFF; DNA: TGTGCCATCAGTGAGGCAGGGGGGAATGAAAAACTGTTTTTT
length: 16; J: TRBJ2-1; size: -; V: TRBV5-1; D: TRBD1; CDR3: CASSLDPGQGVNEQFF; DNA: TGCGCCAGCAGCTTGGACCCGGGACAGGGTGTCAATGAGCAGTTCTTC
length: 11; J: TRBJ2-5; size: -; V: TRBV6-1; D: -; CDR3: CASREYVNPNF; DNA: TGTGCCAGCAGAGAGTACGTCAACCCAAACTTC
length: 14; J: TRBJ1-4; size: -; V: TRBV6-6; D: -; CDR3: CASSYASGVEKLFF; DNA: TGTGCCAGCAGTTACGCGTCAGGGGTGGAAAAACTGTTTTTT
length: 14; J: TRBJ2-7; size: -; V: TRBV30; D: -; CDR3: CAWSTGRASYEQYF; DNA: TGTGCCTGGAGTACCGGGCGGGCCTCCTACGAGCAGTACTTC
length: 15; J: TRBJ2-3; size: -; V: TRBV10-3; D: TRBD2; CDR3: CAITSGLAGADTQYF; DNA: TGTGCCATCACCTCGGGACTAGCGGGGGCGGATACGCAGTATTTT
length: 15; J: TRBJ1-4; size: -; V: TRBV9; D: TRBD1; CDR3: CASTESGTGGEKLFF; DNA: TGTGCCAGCACCGAGTCCGGGACAGGGGGTGAAAAACTGTTTTTT
length: 14; J: TRBJ1-6; size: -; V: TRBV5-1; D: -; CDR3: CASRRWPDNSPLHF; DNA: TGCGCCAGCAGGAGGTGGCCGGATAATTCACCCCTCCACTTT
length: 14; J: TRBJ2-7; size: -; V: TRBV25-1; D: -; CDR3: CASSRTGSSYEQYF; DNA: TGTGCCAGCAGTCGTACAGGGAGTAGCTACGAGCAGTACTTC